This TCR beta chain comes out of a study of identical twins. Losses at the gene ends were 2 bases for V and 2 bases for J; bases not matched to a gene: 8. The CDR3 length is 16 residues. In germline, CDR1 is LGHDT, CDR2 YNNKEL (reference sequence). The sample holds a few counts of this clonotype. TCRdb re-analysed the 5' RACE reads in MiXCR, keeping a single row per CDR3 protein. The sample has about 530,000 distinct CDR3 sequences, roughly 15% seen once. Separately, the same data were catalogued under a study of yellow fever vaccine responses in identical twins.

Sequenced material: CD4+ T cells sorted from blood. The V gene is TRBV3-1, the J gene TRBJ2-7; 8 bases are a match to TRBD2. The TCR was taken from a woman in her late teens or twenties in good health. This chain's CDR3 is CASSQHSGVSAYEQYF. In nucleotides, the CDR3 is TGTGCCAGCAGCCAACATAGCGGGGTGAGCGCCTACGAGCAGTACTTC.